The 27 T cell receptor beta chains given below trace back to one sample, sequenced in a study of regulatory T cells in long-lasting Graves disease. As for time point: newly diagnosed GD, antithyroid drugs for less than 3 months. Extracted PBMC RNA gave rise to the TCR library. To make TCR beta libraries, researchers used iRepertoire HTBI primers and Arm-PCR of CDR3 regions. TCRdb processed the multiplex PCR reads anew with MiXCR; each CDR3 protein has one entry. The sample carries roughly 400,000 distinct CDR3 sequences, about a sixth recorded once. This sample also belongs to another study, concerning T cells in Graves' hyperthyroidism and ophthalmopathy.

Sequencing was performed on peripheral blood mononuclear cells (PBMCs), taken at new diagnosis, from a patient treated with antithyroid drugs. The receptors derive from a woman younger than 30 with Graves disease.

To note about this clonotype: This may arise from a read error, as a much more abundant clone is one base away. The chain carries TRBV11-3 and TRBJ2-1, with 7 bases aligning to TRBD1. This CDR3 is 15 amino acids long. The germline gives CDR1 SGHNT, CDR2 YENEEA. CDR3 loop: CASSWQRDRHNGQFF. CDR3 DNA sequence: TGTGCCAGCAGCTGGCAGAGGGACAGACACAATGGGCAGTTCTTC.

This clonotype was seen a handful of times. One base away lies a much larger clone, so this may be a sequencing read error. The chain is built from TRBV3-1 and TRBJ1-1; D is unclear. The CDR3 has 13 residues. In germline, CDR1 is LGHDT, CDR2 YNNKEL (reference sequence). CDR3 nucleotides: TGTGCCGGCAGCCCCGCCCCGAACACTGAAGCTTTCTTT. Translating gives CAGSPAPNTEAFF.

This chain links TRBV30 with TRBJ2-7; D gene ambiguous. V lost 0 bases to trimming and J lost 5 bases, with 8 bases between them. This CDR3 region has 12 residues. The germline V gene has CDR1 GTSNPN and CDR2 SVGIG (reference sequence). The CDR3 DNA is TGTGCCTGGAGTGTTTCGGTTCACGAGCAGTACTTC. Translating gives CAWSVSVHEQYF.

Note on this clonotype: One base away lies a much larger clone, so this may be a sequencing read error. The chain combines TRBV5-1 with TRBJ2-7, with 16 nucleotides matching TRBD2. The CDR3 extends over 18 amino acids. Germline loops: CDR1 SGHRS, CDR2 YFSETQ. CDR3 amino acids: CASSPGLAGGVGRYGQYF. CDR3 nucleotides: TGCGCCAGCAGCCCGGGACTAGCGGGAGGGGTAGGACGATACGGGCAGTACTTC. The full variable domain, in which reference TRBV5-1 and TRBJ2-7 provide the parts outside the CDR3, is KAGVTQTPRYLIKTRGQQVTLSCSPISGHRSVSWYQQTPGQGLQFLFEYFSETQRNKGNFPGRFSGRQFSNSRSEMNVSTLELGDSALYLCASSPGLAGGVGRYGQYFGPGTRLTVT.

The CDR3 coding sequence is TGTGCCAGCTCCCCGACGGACAATGAGCAGTTCTTC. It specifies CASSPTDNEQFF. The chain joins TRBV18 to TRBJ2-1; no firm D call. Germline CDR1 is KGHSH and CDR2 is LQKENI. V lost 6 bases, J lost 5 bases, and 8 bases lay in between. The CDR3 runs to 12 residues.

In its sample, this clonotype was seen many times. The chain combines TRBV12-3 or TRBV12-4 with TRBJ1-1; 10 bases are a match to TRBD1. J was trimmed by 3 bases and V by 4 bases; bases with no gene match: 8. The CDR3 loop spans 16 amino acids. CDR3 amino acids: CASSSPRTGGYTEAFF. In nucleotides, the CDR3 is TGTGCCAGCAGTTCCCCACGGACAGGGGGGTACACTGAAGCTTTCTTT.

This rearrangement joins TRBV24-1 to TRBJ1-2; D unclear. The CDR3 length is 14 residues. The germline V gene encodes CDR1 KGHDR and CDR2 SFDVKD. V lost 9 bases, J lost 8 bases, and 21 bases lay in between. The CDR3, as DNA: TGTGCCACCGGTACAAAGGGTACCGCCGGGGGCTACACCTTC. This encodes CATGTKGTAGGYTF.

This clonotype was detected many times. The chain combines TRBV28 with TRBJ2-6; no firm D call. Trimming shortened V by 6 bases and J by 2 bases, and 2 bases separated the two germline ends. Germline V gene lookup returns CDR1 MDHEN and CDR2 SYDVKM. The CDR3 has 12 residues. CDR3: CASRAGANVLTF. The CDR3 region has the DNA TGTGCCAGCAGGGCTGGGGCCAACGTCCTGACTTTC. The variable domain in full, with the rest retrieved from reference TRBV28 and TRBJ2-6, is DVKVTQSSRYLVKRTGEKVFLECVQDMDHENMFWYRQDPGLGLRLIYFSYDVKMKEKGDIPEGYSVSREKKERFSLILESASTNQTSMYLCASRAGANVLTFGAGSRLTVL.

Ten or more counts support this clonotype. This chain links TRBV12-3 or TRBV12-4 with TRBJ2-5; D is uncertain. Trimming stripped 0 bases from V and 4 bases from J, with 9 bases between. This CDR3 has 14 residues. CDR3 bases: TGTGCCAGCAGTTTAGCGTTGGCCGGAGAGACCCAGTACTTC. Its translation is CASSLALAGETQYF.

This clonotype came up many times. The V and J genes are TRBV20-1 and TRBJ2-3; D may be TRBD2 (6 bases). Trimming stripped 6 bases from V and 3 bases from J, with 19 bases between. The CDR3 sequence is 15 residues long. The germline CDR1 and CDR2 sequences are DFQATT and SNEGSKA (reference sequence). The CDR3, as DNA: TGCAGTGCCGAGATAAAACGGGAGAGTACAGATACGCAGTATTTT. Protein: CSAEIKRESTDTQYF.

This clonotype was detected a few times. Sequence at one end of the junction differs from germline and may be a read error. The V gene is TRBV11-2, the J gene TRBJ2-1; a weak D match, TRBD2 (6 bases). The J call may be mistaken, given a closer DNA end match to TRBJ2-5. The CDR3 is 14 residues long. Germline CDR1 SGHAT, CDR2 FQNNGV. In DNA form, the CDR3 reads TGCGCCAGCAGCCAAGTTCGGGACGGGGAGGCCCAGTACTTC. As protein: CASSQVRDGEAQYF.

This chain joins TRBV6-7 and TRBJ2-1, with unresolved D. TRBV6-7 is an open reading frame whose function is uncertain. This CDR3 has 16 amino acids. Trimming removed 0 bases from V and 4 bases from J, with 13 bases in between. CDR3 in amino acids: CASSYSTVAPYNEQFF. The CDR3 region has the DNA TGTGCCAGCAGTTACTCGACTGTCGCCCCTTACAATGAGCAGTTCTTC.

The CDR3 loop reads CASTSDSAGANVLTF. CDR3 bases: TGTGCCAGTACCTCAGACAGTGCCGGGGCCAACGTCCTGACTTTC. The chain has TRBV19 and TRBJ2-6; D might be TRBD1 (5 bases). The V and J ends lost 7 bases and 4 bases respectively, with 14 bases between them. The CDR3 sequence is 15 residues long. Germline V gene data show CDR1 as LNHDA and CDR2 as SQIVND (reference sequence).

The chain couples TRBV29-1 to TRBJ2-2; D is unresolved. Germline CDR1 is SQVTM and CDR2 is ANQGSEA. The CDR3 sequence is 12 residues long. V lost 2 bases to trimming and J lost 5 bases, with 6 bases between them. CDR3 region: CSVEYSTGELFF. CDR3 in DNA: TGCAGCGTTGAATATAGTACCGGGGAGCTGTTTTTT.

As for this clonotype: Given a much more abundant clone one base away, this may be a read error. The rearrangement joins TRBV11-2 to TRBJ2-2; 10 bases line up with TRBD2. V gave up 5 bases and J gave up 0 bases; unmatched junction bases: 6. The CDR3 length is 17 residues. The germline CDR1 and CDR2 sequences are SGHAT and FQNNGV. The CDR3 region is CASSIAGGFANTGELFF. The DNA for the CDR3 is TGTGCCAGCAGCATAGCGGGAGGATTCGCGAACACCGGGGAGCTGTTTTTT.

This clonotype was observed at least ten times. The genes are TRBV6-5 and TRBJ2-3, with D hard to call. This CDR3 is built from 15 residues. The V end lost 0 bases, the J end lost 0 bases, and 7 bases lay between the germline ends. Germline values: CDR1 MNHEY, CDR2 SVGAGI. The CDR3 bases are TGTGCCAGCAGTTACTCGTGGTCAAGCACAGATACGCAGTATTTT. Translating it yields CASSYSWSSTDTQYF.

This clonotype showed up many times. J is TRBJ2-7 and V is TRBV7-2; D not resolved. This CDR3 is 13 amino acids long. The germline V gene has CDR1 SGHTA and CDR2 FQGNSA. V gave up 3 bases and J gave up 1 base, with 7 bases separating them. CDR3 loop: CASSFTSSYEQYF. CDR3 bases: TGTGCCAGCAGCTTTACATCTTCCTACGAGCAGTACTTC.

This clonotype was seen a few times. The CDR3 protein is CASSISSRGGTEAFF. The CDR3 region has the DNA TGTGCCAGTAGTATCTCCTCTCGGGGGGGAACTGAAGCTTTCTTT. This sequence joins TRBV19 and TRBJ1-1; tentatively, D is TRBD1 (5 bases). Germline-derived CDR1 and CDR2 are LNHDA and SQIVND (reference sequence). Trimming removed 3 bases at V and 5 bases at J, with 16 bases between. The CDR3 is 15 residues long.

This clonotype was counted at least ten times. The CDR3: CASSGTGGTEAFF. The CDR3 coding sequence is TGTGCCAGCAGTGGGACAGGGGGCACTGAAGCTTTCTTT. The chain recombines TRBV6-1 with TRBJ1-1, with 10 bases matching TRBD1. The CDR3 covers 13 residues. Germline V gene sequence: CDR1 MNHNS, CDR2 SASEGT. V was pared by 4 bases and J by 4 bases, with 0 bases of the junction left unmatched.

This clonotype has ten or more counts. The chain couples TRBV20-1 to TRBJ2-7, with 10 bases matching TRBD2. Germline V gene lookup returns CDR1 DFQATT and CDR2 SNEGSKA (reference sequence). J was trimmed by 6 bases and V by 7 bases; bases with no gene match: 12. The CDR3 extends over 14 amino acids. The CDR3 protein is CSVHTLAGEVEQYF. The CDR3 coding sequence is TGCAGTGTTCACACCCTAGCGGGAGAGGTCGAGCAGTACTTC.

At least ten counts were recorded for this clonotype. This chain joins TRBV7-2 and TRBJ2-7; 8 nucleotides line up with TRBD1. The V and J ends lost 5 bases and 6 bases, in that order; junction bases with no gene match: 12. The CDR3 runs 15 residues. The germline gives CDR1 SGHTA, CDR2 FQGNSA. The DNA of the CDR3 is TGTGCCAGCAGCACAGGGGGGCAGGGCGTTATCGAGCAGTACTTC. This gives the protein CASSTGGQGVIEQYF.

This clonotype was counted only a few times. The CDR3 region is CASSLEAAGNTIYF. CDR3 DNA sequence: TGTGCCAGCAGCTTAGAGGCCGCTGGAAACACCATATATTTT. The genes are TRBV7-2 and TRBJ1-3; D ambiguous. CDR3 size: 14 residues. Trimming removed 1 base from V and 2 bases from J, with 6 bases in between. Germline V lookup: CDR1 SGHTA, CDR2 FQGNSA.

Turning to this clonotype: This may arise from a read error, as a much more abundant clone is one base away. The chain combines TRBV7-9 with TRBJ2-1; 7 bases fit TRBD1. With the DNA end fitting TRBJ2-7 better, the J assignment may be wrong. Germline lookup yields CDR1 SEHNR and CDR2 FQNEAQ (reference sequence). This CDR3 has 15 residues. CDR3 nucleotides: TGTGCCAGCAGCTTACCGGGACAGTCCGTGAATGAGCAGTACTTC. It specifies CASSLPGQSVNEQYF.

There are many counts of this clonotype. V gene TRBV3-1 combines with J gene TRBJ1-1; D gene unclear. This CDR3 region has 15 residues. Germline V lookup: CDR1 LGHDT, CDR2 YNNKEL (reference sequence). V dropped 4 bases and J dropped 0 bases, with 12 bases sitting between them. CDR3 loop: CASSPMPMLNTEAFF. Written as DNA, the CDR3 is TGTGCCAGCAGCCCGATGCCCATGCTGAACACTGAAGCTTTCTTT.

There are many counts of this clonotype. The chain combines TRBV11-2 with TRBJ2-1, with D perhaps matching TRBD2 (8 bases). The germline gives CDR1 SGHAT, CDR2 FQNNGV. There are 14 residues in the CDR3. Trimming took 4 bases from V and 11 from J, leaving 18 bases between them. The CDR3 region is CASSWDSLAGQQFF. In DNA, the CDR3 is TGTGCCAGCAGCTGGGACAGCTTAGCGGGGCAGCAGTTCTTC.

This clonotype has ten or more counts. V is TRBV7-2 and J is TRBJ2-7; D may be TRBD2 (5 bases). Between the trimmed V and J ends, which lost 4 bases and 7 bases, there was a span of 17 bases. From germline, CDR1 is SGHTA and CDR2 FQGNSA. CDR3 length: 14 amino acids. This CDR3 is CASSSGPPRGEQYF. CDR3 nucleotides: TGTGCCAGCAGCTCGGGTCCCCCCCGGGGTGAGCAGTACTTC.

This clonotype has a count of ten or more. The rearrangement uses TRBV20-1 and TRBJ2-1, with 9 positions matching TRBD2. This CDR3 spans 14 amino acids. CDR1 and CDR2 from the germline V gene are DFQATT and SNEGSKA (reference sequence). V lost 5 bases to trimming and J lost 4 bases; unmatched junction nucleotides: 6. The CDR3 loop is CSAGRLAVYNEQFF. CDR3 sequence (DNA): TGCAGTGCTGGAAGACTAGCGGTGTACAATGAGCAGTTCTTC.